The T cell receptor (beta chain) described here comes from a study of cytomegalovirus exposure and HLA in healthy donors. Trimming shortened V by 8 bases and J by 3 bases, and 4 bases separated the two germline ends. The CDR3 extends over 11 amino acids. Germline V gene sequence: CDR1 MNHEY, CDR2 SVGAGI. TCRdb keeps only in-frame clones here, not all; method: immunoSEQ multiplex PCR. Found here are 200,000 to 250,000 clones, roughly 88% of them singletons; the top ten hold about 2.7%. The rearrangement links TRBV6-5 to TRBJ2-2; D is ambiguous. Sequenced: PBMCs. The TCR comes from a woman aged 18 to 35 in good health and CMV-seronegative. The CDR3 sequence is CASRYTGELFF. The CDR3 nucleotides are TGTGCCAGCCGGTACACCGGGGAGCTGTTTTTT.